This T cell receptor beta chain was identified during a study of identical twins. Each CDR3 protein gets one entry after TCRdb re-called the 5' RACE reads with MiXCR. Of fewer than 900,000 distinct CDR3 sequences listed, about 20% are singletons. V lost 3 bases, J lost 4 bases, and 7 bases lay in between. Per germline, CDR1 SGHTA and CDR2 FQGNSA. This CDR3 region has 13 residues. This clonotype was counted between two and nine times. These sequences were also reported in another study, on T cells expressing NK-cell markers. That work states: Out of eight donors sequenced, seven tested HCMV-seropositive and the remaining one seronegative. In several experiments, sorting was confined to alpha-beta TCR T cells through use of an anti-gamma-delta TCR antibody. Of the CD8+ T cell pool in roughly six donors, roughly 1.0-8% was accounted for by dominant NKG2C+ clonotypes. HCMV specificity was not established for the expanded NKG2C+ T cell clones.

This chain joins TRBV7-2 and TRBJ1-3; a weak D match, TRBD1 (6 bases). This sequence originates from a woman between 18 and 29 years old in good health. The material sequenced was PBMCs. CDR3 sequence: CASSFQGGNTIYF. CDR3 sequence (DNA): TGTGCCAGCAGCTTCCAGGGGGGAAACACCATATATTTT.